The entry below describes one T cell receptor beta chain. The record originates from a study of blood T cell repertoires in COVID-19. Unmatched junction bases numbered 5, after V lost 5 bases and J lost 5 bases. The CDR3 totals 14 residues. CDR1 is LNHDA and CDR2 is SQIVND in the germline V gene (reference sequence). TCRdb's copy holds only in-frame clones and misses some; the assay was immunoSEQ multiplex PCR. The table lists around 90,000 clones, roughly 90% of them singletons, with roughly 14% in the top ten. The chain uses TRBV19 and TRBJ2-5; 10 positions agree with TRBD1. This receptor was taken from a male donor with acute or convalescent COVID-19. Specimen: peripheral blood. The CDR3 DNA is TGTGCCAGTAGTTTTGGACAGGGGGGTGAGACCCAGTACTTC. Translating gives CASSFGQGGETQYF.